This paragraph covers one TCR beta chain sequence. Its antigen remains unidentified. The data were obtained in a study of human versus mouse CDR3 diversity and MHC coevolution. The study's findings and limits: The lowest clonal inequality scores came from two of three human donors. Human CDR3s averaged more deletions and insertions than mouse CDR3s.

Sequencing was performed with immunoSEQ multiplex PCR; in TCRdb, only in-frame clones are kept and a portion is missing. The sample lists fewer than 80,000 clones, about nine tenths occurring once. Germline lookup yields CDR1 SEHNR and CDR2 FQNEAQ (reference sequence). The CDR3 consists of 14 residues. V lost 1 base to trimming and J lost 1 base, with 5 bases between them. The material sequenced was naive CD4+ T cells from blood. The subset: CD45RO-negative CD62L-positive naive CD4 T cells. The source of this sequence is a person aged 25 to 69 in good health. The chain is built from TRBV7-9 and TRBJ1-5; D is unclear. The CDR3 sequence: CASSLDSSNQPQHF. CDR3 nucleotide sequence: TGTGCCAGCAGCTTAGATAGCAGCAATCAGCCCCAGCATTTT.